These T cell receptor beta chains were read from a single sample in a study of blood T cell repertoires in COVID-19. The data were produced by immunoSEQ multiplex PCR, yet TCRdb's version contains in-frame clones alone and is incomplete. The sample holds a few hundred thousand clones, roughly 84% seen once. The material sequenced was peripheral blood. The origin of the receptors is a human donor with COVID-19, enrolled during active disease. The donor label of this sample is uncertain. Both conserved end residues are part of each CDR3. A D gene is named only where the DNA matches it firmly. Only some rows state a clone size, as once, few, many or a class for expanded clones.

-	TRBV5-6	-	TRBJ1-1	TGTGCCAGCAGCACATGGCGGAGGGGTCAAAACCTTGAAGCTTTCTTT	CASSTWRRGQNLEAFF
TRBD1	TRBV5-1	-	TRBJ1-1	TGCGCCAGCAGCTTGACAGGGGATGGGACTGAAGCTTTCTTT	CASSLTGDGTEAFF
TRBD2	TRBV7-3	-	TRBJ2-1	TGTGCCACAGAGGGACTAGCGGAATTTAGCTCCTACAATGAGCAGTTCTTC	CATEGLAEFSSYNEQFF
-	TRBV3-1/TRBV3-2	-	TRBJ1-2	TGTGCCAGCAGCCAAGATAGAGGAAACAACTATGGCTACACCTTC	CASSQDRGNNYGYTF
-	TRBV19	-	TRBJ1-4	TGTGCCAGTAGTTTACAGTCTTCAACTAATGAAAAACTGTTTTTT	CASSLQSSTNEKLFF
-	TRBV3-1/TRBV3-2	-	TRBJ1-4	TGTGCCAGCGCCTTAGGACGGCTGCCAAGGGGACTGTTTTTT	CASALGRLPRGLFF
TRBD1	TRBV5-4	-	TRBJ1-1	TGTGCCAGCAGCTCCAATACGGGACAGGGGACTGAAGCTTTCTTT	CASSSNTGQGTEAFF
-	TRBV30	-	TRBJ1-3	TGTGCCTGGAGCGATACAAGAACTGGAAACACCATATATTTT	CAWSDTRTGNTIYF
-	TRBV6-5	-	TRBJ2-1	TGTGCCAGCAGCCCAACTAGCTATGAGCAGTTCTTC	CASSPTSYEQFF
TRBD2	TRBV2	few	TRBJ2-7	TGTGCCAGCGAGAGCGGGAGGATATCCTACGAGCAGTACTTC	CASESGRISYEQYF
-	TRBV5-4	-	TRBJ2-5	TGTGCCAGCAGAGCTCGCGACGGGGAAGAGACCCAGTACTTC	CASRARDGEETQYF
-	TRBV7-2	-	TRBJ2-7	TGTGCCAGCAGCTCGGGGATTGCCCCCTACGAGCAGTACTTC	CASSSGIAPYEQYF
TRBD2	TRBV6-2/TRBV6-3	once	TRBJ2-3	TGTGCCAGCAGTCCGACTAGCGGGTACACAGATACGCAGTATTTT	CASSPTSGYTDTQYF
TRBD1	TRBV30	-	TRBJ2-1	TGTGCCTGGAGTGCCCCGACAGGGGGCAACTACAATGAGCAGTTCTTC	CAWSAPTGGNYNEQFF
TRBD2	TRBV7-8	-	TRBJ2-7	TGTGCCAGCAGCCCAGGTTACCCGGGACTAGTTTCATACGAGCAGTACTTC	CASSPGYPGLVSYEQYF
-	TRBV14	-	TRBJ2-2	TGTGCCAGCAGCCAACTGTACACCGGGGAGCTGTTTTTT	CASSQLYTGELFF
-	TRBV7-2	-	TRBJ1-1	TGTGCCAGCAGCCCCCAAGTCAGTCTCGACACTGAAGCTTTCTTT	CASSPQVSLDTEAFF
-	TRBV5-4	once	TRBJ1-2	TGTGCCAGCAGCTTGGGGCAGGGCGGCTATGGCTACACCTTC	CASSLGQGGYGYTF
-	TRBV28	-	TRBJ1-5	TGTGCCAGCAGCTTACAGGGAGGTCAGCCCCAGCATTTT	CASSLQGGQPQHF
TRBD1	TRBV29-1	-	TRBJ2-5	TGCAGCGTAAAGGACAGGGGCCCACAAGAGACCCAGTACTTC	CSVKDRGPQETQYF